This entry is about one TCR beta chain. This entry comes from a study of blood T cell repertoires in COVID-19. As for the study in general: From the United States, Italy and Spain came samples of acute and convalescent COVID-19. T cells, B-cell-depleted T cells, or PBMCs supplied cDNA or gDNA.

Residents of about 25 US areas, aged about 18 to 89 years, made up the participants. Original handling: How many nucleated cells were present was estimated from reference gene primer amplification. Repertoires were generated with immunoSEQ multiplex PCR, while TCRdb's copy carries only in-frame clones and drops some. V, J and clone size reflect that table, while D and trimming were determined from the DNA. The repertoire holds around 330,000 clones, around 85% seen once, with about 2% in the top ten. The CDR3 runs 14 residues. Per germline, CDR1 MDHEN and CDR2 SYDVKM. The V end was cut by 2 bases, the J end by 1 base, with 8 bases between.

This TCR was recovered from a woman in her 30s who had been exposed to COVID-19. The specimen sequenced was PBMCs or T cells enriched from blood (not recorded which). V and J are TRBV28 and TRBJ1-2, with TRBD1 as a possible D gene (5 bases). CDR3 protein: CASSLQGHNYGYTF. CDR3 in DNA: TGTGCCAGCAGTTTACAGGGCCATAACTATGGCTACACCTTC.